What follows describes a single TCR beta chain. This specimen comes from a study of blood T cell repertoires in COVID-19. Study in general: Samples taken during acute and convalescent COVID-19 were collected in the United States, Italy and Spain. T cells, B-cell-depleted T cells, or PBMCs supplied cDNA or gDNA.

The CDR3 is made up of 18 amino acids. The germline V and J ends were trimmed by 1 base and 0 bases, with 13 bases remaining between them. In germline, CDR1 is LGHNA, CDR2 YSLEER. Methods used by the authors: It was from reference gene primer amplification that nucleated cell counts were estimated. Sequencing was performed with immunoSEQ multiplex PCR; in TCRdb, only in-frame clones are kept and a portion is missing. That table furnishes V, J and clone size, whereas the DNA furnished D and trimming. The data show a few hundred thousand clones, roughly nine tenths seen once. This TCR was recovered from a man aged 60-69 years with acute or convalescent COVID-19. This chain uses TRBV4-3 with TRBJ1-6; D is uncertain. Specimen: peripheral blood. The CDR3 region has the DNA TGCGCCAGCAGCCAAGGCCAAGAGGGAAGCTCCTATAATTCACCCCTCCACTTT. It encodes CASSQGQEGSSYNSPLHF.